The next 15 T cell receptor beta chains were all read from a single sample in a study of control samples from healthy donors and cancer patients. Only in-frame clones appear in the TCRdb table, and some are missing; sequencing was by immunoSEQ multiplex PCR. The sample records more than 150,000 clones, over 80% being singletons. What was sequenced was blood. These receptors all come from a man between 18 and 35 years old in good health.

The CDR3 DNA reads TGCGCCAGCAGCTCCTTCTCCGGGACAGGGACCCACGAGCAGTACTTC. It yields the protein CASSSFSGTGTHEQYF. The chain recombines TRBV5-1 with TRBJ2-7; TRBD1 matches at 9 bases. The CDR3 is made up of 16 amino acids. V lost 3 bases, J lost 5 bases, and 12 bases stayed unmatched. Looked up from germline, CDR1 is SGHRS and CDR2 is YFSETQ. Variable domain in full (rest from reference TRBV5-1 and TRBJ2-7): KAGVTQTPRYLIKTRGQQVTLSCSPISGHRSVSWYQQTPGQGLQFLFEYFSETQRNKGNFPGRFSGRQFSNSRSEMNVSTLELGDSALYLCASSSFSGTGTHEQYFGPGTRLTVT.

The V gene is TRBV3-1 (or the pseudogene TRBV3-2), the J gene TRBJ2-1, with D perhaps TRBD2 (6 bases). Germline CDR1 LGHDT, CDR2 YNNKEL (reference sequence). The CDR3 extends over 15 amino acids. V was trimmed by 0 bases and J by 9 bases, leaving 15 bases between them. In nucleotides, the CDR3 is TGTGCCAGCAGCCAAGAGGGGGGTGGCCGGCGTGAGCAGTTCTTC. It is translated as CASSQEGGGRREQFF.

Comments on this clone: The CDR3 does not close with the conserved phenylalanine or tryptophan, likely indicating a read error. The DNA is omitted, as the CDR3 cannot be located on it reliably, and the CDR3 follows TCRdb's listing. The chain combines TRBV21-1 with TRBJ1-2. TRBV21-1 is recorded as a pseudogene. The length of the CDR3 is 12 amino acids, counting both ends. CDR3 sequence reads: CASSKAVKDGEC.

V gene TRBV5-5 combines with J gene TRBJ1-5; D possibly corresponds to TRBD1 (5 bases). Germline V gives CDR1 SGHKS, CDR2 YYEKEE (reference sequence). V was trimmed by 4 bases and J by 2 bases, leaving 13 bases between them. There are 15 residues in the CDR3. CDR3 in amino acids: CASSLRWGGNQPQHF. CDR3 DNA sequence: TGTGCCAGCAGCCTCCGGTGGGGGGGCAATCAGCCCCAGCATTTT.

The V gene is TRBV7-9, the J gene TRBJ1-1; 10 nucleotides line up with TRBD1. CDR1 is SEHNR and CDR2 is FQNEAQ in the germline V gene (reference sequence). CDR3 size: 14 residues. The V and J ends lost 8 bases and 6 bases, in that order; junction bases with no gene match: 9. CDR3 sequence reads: CASWTGGTIAEAFF. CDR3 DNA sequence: TGTGCCAGCTGGACAGGGGGTACTATCGCTGAAGCTTTCTTT.

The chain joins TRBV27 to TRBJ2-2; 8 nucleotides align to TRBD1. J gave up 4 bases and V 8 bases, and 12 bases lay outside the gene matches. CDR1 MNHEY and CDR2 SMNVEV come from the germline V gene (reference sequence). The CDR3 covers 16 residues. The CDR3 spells CASQPRTGYSTGELFF. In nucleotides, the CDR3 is TGTGCCAGCCAACCTCGGACAGGGTATTCCACCGGGGAGCTGTTTTTT.

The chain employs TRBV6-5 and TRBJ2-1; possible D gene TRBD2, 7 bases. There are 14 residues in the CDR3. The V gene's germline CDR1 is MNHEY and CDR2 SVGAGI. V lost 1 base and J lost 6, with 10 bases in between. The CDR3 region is CASSYFGGANEQFF. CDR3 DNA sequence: TGTGCCAGCAGTTACTTTGGGGGGGCCAATGAGCAGTTCTTC.

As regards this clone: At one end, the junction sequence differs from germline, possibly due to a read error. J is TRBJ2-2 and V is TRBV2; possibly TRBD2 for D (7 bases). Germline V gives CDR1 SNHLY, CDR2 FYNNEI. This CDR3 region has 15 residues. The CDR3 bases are TGTGCCAGGTCAGGGAGGGGGACGAACGCCGGGGAGCTGTTTTTT. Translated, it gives CARSGRGTNAGELFF.

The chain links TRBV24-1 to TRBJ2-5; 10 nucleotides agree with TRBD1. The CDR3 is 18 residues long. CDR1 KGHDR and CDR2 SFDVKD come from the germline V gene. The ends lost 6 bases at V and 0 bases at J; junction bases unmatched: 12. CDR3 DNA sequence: TGTGCCACCAGTCCCCATAGACAGGGACAGGGGTACCAAGAGACCCAGTACTTC. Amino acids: CATSPHRQGQGYQETQYF.

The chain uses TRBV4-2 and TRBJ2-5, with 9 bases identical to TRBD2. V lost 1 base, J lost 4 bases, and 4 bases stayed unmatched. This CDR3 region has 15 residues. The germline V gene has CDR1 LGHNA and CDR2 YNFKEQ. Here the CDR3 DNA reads TGTGCCAGCAGCCAAGGGACTAGCGTAGGAGAGACCCAGTACTTC. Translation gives CASSQGTSVGETQYF.

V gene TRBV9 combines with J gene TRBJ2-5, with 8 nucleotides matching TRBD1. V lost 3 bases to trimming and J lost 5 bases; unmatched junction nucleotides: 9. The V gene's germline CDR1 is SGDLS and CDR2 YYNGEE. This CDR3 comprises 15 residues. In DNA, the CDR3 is TGTGCCAGCAGCGAGTCTCAGGGGGCATGGGAGACCCAGTACTTC. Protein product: CASSESQGAWETQYF.

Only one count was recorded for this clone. The CDR3: CAWAGQGGEAFF. DNA for the CDR3: TGTGCCTGGGCCGGACAGGGCGGCGAAGCTTTCTTT. This chain connects TRBV30 to TRBJ1-1; 8 positions match TRBD1. Germline V gene lookup returns CDR1 GTSNPN and CDR2 SVGIG (reference sequence). Trimming at V came to 5 bases and at J to 8 bases, leaving 7 bases not matched to a gene. The CDR3 totals 12 residues.

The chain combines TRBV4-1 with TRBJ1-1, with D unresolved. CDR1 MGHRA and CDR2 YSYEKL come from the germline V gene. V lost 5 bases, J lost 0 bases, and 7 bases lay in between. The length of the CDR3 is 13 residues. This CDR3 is CASSLQLNTEAFF. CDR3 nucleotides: TGCGCCAGCAGCTTACAACTGAACACTGAAGCTTTCTTT.

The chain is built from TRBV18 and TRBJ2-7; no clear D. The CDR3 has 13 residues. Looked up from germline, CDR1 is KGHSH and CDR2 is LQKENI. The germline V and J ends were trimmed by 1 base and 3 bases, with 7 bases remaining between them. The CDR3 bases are TGTGCCAGCTCACCACACGAGGACTACGAGCAGTACTTC. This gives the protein CASSPHEDYEQYF.

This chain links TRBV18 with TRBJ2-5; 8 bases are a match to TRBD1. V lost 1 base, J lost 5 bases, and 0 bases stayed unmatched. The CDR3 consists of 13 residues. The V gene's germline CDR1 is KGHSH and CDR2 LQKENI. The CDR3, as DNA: TGTGCCAGCTCACCACGACAGGGGGAGACCCAGTACTTC. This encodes CASSPRQGETQYF. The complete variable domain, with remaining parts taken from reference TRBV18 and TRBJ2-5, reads NAGVMQNPRHLVRRRGQEARLRCSPMKGHSHVYWYRQLPEEGLKFMVYLQKENIIDESGMPKERFSAEFPKEGPSILRIQQVVRGDSAAYFCASSPRQGETQYFGPGTRLLVL.